A selection of T cell receptor beta chains follows, all from one sample in a study of regulatory T cells in long-lasting Graves disease. TCRdb processed the multiplex PCR reads anew with MiXCR; each CDR3 protein has one entry. The sample has 300,000 to 400,000 distinct CDR3 sequences, approximately 15% seen once; the top ten hold about 32%. These records were also assigned to another study, of T cells in Graves' hyperthyroidism and ophthalmopathy.

The sample in question was peripheral blood mononuclear cells (PBMCs), obtained at new diagnosis, from a patient treated with antithyroid drugs. Receptor source: a man between 35 and 55 years old with Graves disease. Both conserved end residues are part of each CDR3. A D gene is named only where the DNA matches it firmly. Expanded clones are given a class, and other clones once, few, many or no size at all.

cdr3_nt,cdr3_aa,d_call,v_call,j_call,clone_size
TGCGCCAGCAGTGAGACGAGCTGGGACAGGCCAAACCTGAATCAGCCCCAGCATTTT,CASSETSWDRPNLNQPQHF,TRBD1,TRBV10-2,TRBJ1-5,few
TGTGCCATCAGTGAGTCCCTCGGCGTGGAGACCCAGTACTTC,CAISESLGVETQYF,NA,TRBV10-3,TRBJ2-5,many
TGCGCCAGCAGCTTGGAAGCTGAAGCTTTCTTT,CASSLEAEAFF,NA,TRBV5-1,TRBJ1-1,NA
TGCAGCGCCGTACAGGGGATGAACACTGAAGCTTTCTTT,CSAVQGMNTEAFF,TRBD1,TRBV29-1,TRBJ1-1,NA
TGCAGCGTCGTTGGGCCTTTTAGCACAGATACGCAGTATTTT,CSVVGPFSTDTQYF,NA,TRBV29-1,TRBJ2-3,many
TGCGCCAGCAGTGCGGACCGACTATTTAGGGTCTTC,CASSADRLFRVF,NA,TRBV10-2,TRBJ2-1,few
TGCGCCAGCAGCCAACGGTCACTCACCGGGGAGCTGTTTTTT,CASSQRSLTGELFF,NA,TRBV4-1,TRBJ2-2,few
TGTGCCAGCAGCTTAGCCGCTGTCGCTTGGGATTCCCAAGAGACCCAGTACTTC,CASSLAAVAWDSQETQYF,NA,TRBV7-6,TRBJ2-5,many
TGCGCCAGCAGCCCCCGGGACAGGTTCGGACCCGGGGAGCTGTTTTTT,CASSPRDRFGPGELFF,TRBD1,TRBV5-1,TRBJ2-2,NA
TGCAGTGCTAGAAGGATACACTACGAGCAGTACTTC,CSARRIHYEQYF,NA,TRBV20-1,TRBJ2-7,many
TGCGCCAGCAGCCGGGGCCAAGGTGAAAAACTGTTTTTT,CASSRGQGEKLFF,NA,TRBV5-1,TRBJ1-4,many